A selection of T cell receptor beta chains follows, all from one sample in a study of identical twins. TCRdb ran MiXCR on the 5' RACE reads and lists one entry per CDR3 protein. The sample yields about 1.7 million distinct CDR3 sequences, 32% seen once. Sequenced material: cord blood. These receptors all stem from a newborn girl in good health. The CDR3 runs from the conserved cysteine through the conserved F or W. D genes are given only for firm matches. Some rows mark clone size as missing; the rest say once, few, many or name a class of expanded clone.

J gene	V gene	CDR3 length	D gene	clone size	CDR3 DNA	CDR3 protein
TRBJ1-1	TRBV28	15	-	-	TGTGCCAGCAGTCCCCTTCCGGGGAGGAACACTGAAGCTTTCTTT	CASSPLPGRNTEAFF
TRBJ1-1	TRBV9	15	-	-	TGTGCCAGCAGCTCCCGACTGACACCAAACACTGAAGCTTTCTTT	CASSSRLTPNTEAFF
TRBJ2-4	TRBV12-3/TRBV12-4	14	TRBD2	-	TGTGCCAGCAGACTAGCGGGGGCCAAAAGCATTCAGTACTTC	CASRLAGAKSIQYF
TRBJ2-7	TRBV27	13	-	few	TGTGCCAGCAGTTTCACGGCTACCTACGAGCAGTACTTC	CASSFTATYEQYF
TRBJ1-2	TRBV24-1	15	TRBD1	few	TGTGCCACCAGTGAGCCGGGACAGGGGAACTATGGCTACACCTTC	CATSEPGQGNYGYTF
TRBJ2-1	TRBV9	16	-	-	TGTGCCAGCAGCGAGCGTGGCAGGTCCCCTTACAATGAGCAGTTCTTC	CASSERGRSPYNEQFF
TRBJ2-3	TRBV28	14	-	-	TGTGCCAGCTGCCCTCGGGTCTTGAGAGATACGCAGTATTTT	CASCPRVLRDTQYF
TRBJ2-3	TRBV15	15	TRBD1	few	TGTGCCACCAGCAGAAGACAGGGTGTAGTAGATACGCAGTATTTT	CATSRRQGVVDTQYF
TRBJ1-1	TRBV10-3	13	TRBD1	-	TGTGCCATCACCCAGGGGGGGAACACTGAAGCTTTCTTT	CAITQGGNTEAFF
TRBJ2-5	TRBV6-2/TRBV6-3	14	-	-	TGTGCCAGCAGTTACAGGACTTTATACAATGAGCAGTACTTC	CASSYRTLYNEQYF
TRBJ2-7	TRBV20-1	13	TRBD2	-	TGCAGTGCTCCTAGCGGGATGGGGAACGAGCAGTACTTC	CSAPSGMGNEQYF
TRBJ2-5	TRBV4-1	13	-	few	TGCGCCAGCAGCCTCATCGTTAGGGAGACCCAGTACTTC	CASSLIVRETQYF
TRBJ1-5	TRBV4-2	15	TRBD1	few	TGTGCCAGCAGCCAAGCCCAGGGGGTCAATCAGCCCCAGCATTTT	CASSQAQGVNQPQHF
TRBJ2-3	TRBV20-1	15	TRBD2	-	TGCAGTGCTAAGGCGACTAGCCTTAGCACAGATACGCAGTATTTT	CSAKATSLSTDTQYF
TRBJ2-7	TRBV6-6	15	TRBD1	few	TGTGCCAGCAGTTACGCCGACAGGGCGAGGAACGAGCAGTACTTC	CASSYADRARNEQYF
TRBJ2-5	TRBV29-1	14	-	-	TGCAGCGTTGAAGGTGGGCAGGCGTGGGAGACCCAGTACTTC	CSVEGGQAWETQYF
TRBJ2-7	TRBV20-1	14	-	-	TGCAGTGCTAGTATGGGAGGCCGATGGAATGAGCAGTACTTC	CSASMGGRWNEQYF
TRBJ2-1	TRBV12-3/TRBV12-4	14	TRBD1	few	TGTGCCAGCAGTTTGGGACAGGGGCTCTATGAGCAGTTCTTC	CASSLGQGLYEQFF
TRBJ1-1	TRBV12-3/TRBV12-4	14	-	few	TGTGCCAGTAGGGCTACTACCCTGAACACTGAAGCTTTCTTT	CASRATTLNTEAFF
TRBJ2-1	TRBV2	15	-	-	TGTGCCAGCAGCCAAAGTACGAGCTGGTACAATGAGCAGTTCTTC	CASSQSTSWYNEQFF
TRBJ1-1	TRBV7-2	16	-	few	TGTGCCAGCAGCATAGCAGGGTCCCCGGTGAACACTGAAGCTTTCTTT	CASSIAGSPVNTEAFF
TRBJ2-1	TRBV24-1	16	TRBD1	many	TGTGCCACCAGTGATTTGGGGACAGGGGGCTACAATGAGCAGTTCTTC	CATSDLGTGGYNEQFF
TRBJ1-2	TRBV20-1	16	-	few	TGCAGTGCTAGAGTTGGGGGGGCTGAACGGAATATCGGCTACACCTTC	CSARVGGAERNIGYTF
TRBJ1-5	TRBV10-3	13	-	-	TGTGCCATCAGTGGGGGGCCGGATCAGCCCCAGCATTTT	CAISGGPDQPQHF
TRBJ2-1	TRBV27	9	-	many	TGTGCCAACGCTAGGGTGCAGTTCTTC	CANARVQFF
TRBJ2-7	TRBV4-1	14	TRBD1	few	TGCGCCAGCAGACGTGCGACAGGGAAATACGAGCAGTACTTC	CASRRATGKYEQYF
TRBJ2-5	TRBV20-1	15	TRBD1	once	TGCAGTGCTAGAGCCCCTAGGACAGGGCAAGAGACCCAGTACTTC	CSARAPRTGQETQYF
TRBJ1-1	TRBV2	13	-	few	TGTGCCAGCAGGGGTGCAGCGAACACTGAAGCTTTCTTT	CASRGAANTEAFF
TRBJ1-3	TRBV7-2	18	-	once	TGTGCCAGCAGCTTAGTAGGGGGGACGGCGGGCTCTGGAAACACCATATATTTT	CASSLVGGTAGSGNTIYF
TRBJ2-3	TRBV5-4	12	-	-	TGTGCCAGCAGCTCCGGGAAAGATACGCAGTATTTT	CASSSGKDTQYF
TRBJ2-1	TRBV14	18	-	few	TGTGCCAGCAGCCAAGATGGTTACATCAAGGGGCCATACAATGAGCAGTTCTTC	CASSQDGYIKGPYNEQFF
TRBJ1-3	TRBV21-1	18	-	-	TGTGCCAGCAGCACCAGACAGGGGGCTAAGAGATCTGGAAACACCATATATTTT	CASSTRQGAKRSGNTIYF
TRBJ2-1	TRBV2	16	TRBD2	few	TGTGCCAGCAGTGAAGCAGGACTAGCGGGACTCAATGAGCAGTTCTTC	CASSEAGLAGLNEQFF
TRBJ2-3	TRBV10-3	13	-	-	TGTGCCATCAGTAACCGGATCTCAGATACGCAGTATTTT	CAISNRISDTQYF
TRBJ2-1	TRBV7-9	19	-	-	TGTGCCAGCAGACGCCCGTGGCTAGAGGACGGGAGCTCCTACAATGAGCAGTTCTTC	CASRRPWLEDGSSYNEQFF
TRBJ1-2	TRBV11-2	12	-	many	TGTGCCAGCAGCTTAGAGGGGCATGGCTACACCTTC	CASSLEGHGYTF
TRBJ1-1	TRBV7-8	15	-	-	TGTGCCAGCAGCTTAGAAGGTTCAGGGAACACTGAAGCTTTCTTT	CASSLEGSGNTEAFF
TRBJ2-1	TRBV18	15	-	-	TGTGCCAGCTCAAGCAGGTATAGCTCCTACAATGAGCAGTTCTTC	CASSSRYSSYNEQFF
TRBJ2-7	TRBV6-1	15	-	-	TGTGCCAGCAGAACCGATAGTAGACAAAACTACGAGCAGTACTTC	CASRTDSRQNYEQYF
TRBJ2-7	TRBV14	13	-	few	TGTGCCAGCAGCTCAAATATGGGTCGCGAGCAGTACTTC	CASSSNMGREQYF
TRBJ1-1	TRBV6-2/TRBV6-3	14	-	-	TGTGCCAGCAGTTATTCACGCGGGGGGGCTGAAGCTTTCTTT	CASSYSRGGAEAFF
TRBJ2-3	TRBV28	16	TRBD1	-	TGTGCCAGCAGACACTCCGGGACAGCGGGCACAGATACGCAGTATTTT	CASRHSGTAGTDTQYF
TRBJ2-5	TRBV4-2	16	TRBD2	-	TGTGCCAGCAGCCATGGGACTAGCGGGAGATACAATGAGCAGTACTTC	CASSHGTSGRYNEQYF
TRBJ2-3	TRBV11-2	16	TRBD2	few	TGTGCCAGCAGCTACACTAGCGGGGGGTTCACAGATACGCAGTATTTT	CASSYTSGGFTDTQYF
TRBJ1-2	TRBV5-4	16	-	few	TGTGCCAGCAGCCCCGGGGGGCGCGGAGCTAACTATGGCTACACCTTC	CASSPGGRGANYGYTF
TRBJ2-7	TRBV28	13	TRBD1	many	TGTGCCAGCACGACAGGGGGCCCTTACGAGCAGTACTTC	CASTTGGPYEQYF
TRBJ2-3	TRBV20-1	16	TRBD2	-	TGCAGTGCTAGAGATATGGGGCGGGAGTTGACAGATACGCAGTATTTT	CSARDMGRELTDTQYF
TRBJ2-3	TRBV25-1	13	-	-	TGTGCCTGCAGTGAATTTAGCACCGGCACGCAGTATTTT	CACSEFSTGTQYF
TRBJ2-7	TRBV25-1	12	-	many	TGTGCCAGCAGGGCGTCCACCTACGAGCAGTACTTC	CASRASTYEQYF
TRBJ1-2	TRBV6-6	17	TRBD1	many	TGTGCCAGCAGTTACCACCTAGACAGGGCCCTCTTCGAGGGCTACACCTTC	CASSYHLDRALFEGYTF
TRBJ1-5	TRBV5-1	14	-	-	TGCGCCAGCAGCTTGGAGGCCGGGCATCAGCCCCAGCATTTT	CASSLEAGHQPQHF
TRBJ1-1	TRBV5-1	18	TRBD1	-	TGCGCCAGCAGCGCGAAGCCTCGGACAGGGACAATGAACACTGAAGCTTTCTTT	CASSAKPRTGTMNTEAFF
TRBJ1-5	TRBV12-3/TRBV12-4	14	TRBD1	-	TGTGCCAGCAGTTTAGACCAGGGGGCTCAGCCCCAGCATTTT	CASSLDQGAQPQHF
TRBJ1-6	TRBV20-1	13	-	few	TGCAGTGCTAGAGGGACGGTCCGGGGACCCCTCCACTTT	CSARGTVRGPLHF
TRBJ2-7	TRBV24-1	19	TRBD2	-	TGTGCCACCAGTGACAGTCCCGGGACTAGCGGGAGCTCCTACAATGAGCAGTACTTC	CATSDSPGTSGSSYNEQYF